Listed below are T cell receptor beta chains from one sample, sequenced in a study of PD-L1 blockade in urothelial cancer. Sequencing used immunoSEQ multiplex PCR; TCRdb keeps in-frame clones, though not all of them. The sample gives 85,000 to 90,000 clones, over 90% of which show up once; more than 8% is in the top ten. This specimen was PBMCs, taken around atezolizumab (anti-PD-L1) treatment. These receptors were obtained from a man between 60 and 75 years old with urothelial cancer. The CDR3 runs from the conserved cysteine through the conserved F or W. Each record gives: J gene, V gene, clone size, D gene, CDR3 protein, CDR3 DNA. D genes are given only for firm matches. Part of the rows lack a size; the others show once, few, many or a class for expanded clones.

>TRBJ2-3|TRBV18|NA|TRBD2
CASSSTSGRDTQYF
TGTGCCAGCTCATCGACTAGCGGGAGGGATACGCAGTATTTT
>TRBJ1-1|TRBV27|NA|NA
CASSWAGENTEAFF
TGTGCCAGCAGTTGGGCGGGAGAGAACACTGAAGCTTTCTTT
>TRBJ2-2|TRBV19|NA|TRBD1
CASSPSDRGGYIGELFF
TGTGCCAGTAGTCCCTCGGACAGGGGCGGATATATCGGGGAGCTGTTTTTT
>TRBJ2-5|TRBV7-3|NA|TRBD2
CASSLPRGIQYF
TGTGCCAGCAGCCTACCGCGGGGGATCCAGTACTTC
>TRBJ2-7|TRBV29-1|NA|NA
CSARDTGREEQYF
TGCAGCGCCCGGGACACGGGAAGGGAGGAGCAGTACTTC
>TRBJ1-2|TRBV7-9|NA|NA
CASSLPRGYGYTF
TGTGCCAGCAGCCTCCCGAGGGGGTATGGCTACACCTTC
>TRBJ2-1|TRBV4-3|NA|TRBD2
CASSQDLGLAGATSYNEQFF
TGCGCCAGCAGCCAAGATCTGGGACTAGCGGGGGCCACCTCCTACAATGAGCAGTTCTTC
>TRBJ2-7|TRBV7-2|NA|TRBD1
CASSSGGQGYEQYF
TGTGCCAGCAGCTCAGGGGGACAGGGGTACGAGCAGTACTTC
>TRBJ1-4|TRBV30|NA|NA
CACKPQGFNEKLFF
TGTGCCTGCAAACCGCAGGGGTTTAATGAAAAACTGTTTTTT
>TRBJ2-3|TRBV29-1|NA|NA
CSGEQGPQREYF
TGCAGCGGCGAACAGGGCCCCCAAAGGGAGTATTTT
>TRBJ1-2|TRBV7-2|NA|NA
CASSLGQTLNYGYTF
TGTGCCAGCAGCCTCGGACAGACTCTTAACTATGGCTACACCTTC
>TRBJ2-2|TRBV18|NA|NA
CASSAGSDTGELFF
TGTGCCAGCTCCGCAGGGTCGGACACCGGGGAGCTGTTTTTT
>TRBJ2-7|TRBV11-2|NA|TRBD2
CASSSRGGLASYEQYF
TGTGCCAGCAGCTCCCGGGGGGGACTAGCGAGCTACGAGCAGTACTTC
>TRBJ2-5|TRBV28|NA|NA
CASSLVRETQYF
TGTGCCAGCAGTTTGGTCCGGGAGACCCAGTACTTC
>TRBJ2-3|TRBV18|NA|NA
CASSHKTESTDTQYF
TGTGCCAGCTCACACAAGACTGAGAGCACAGATACGCAGTATTTT
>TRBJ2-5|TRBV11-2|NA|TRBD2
CASSLAGAEETQYF
TGTGCCAGCAGCCTAGCGGGAGCTGAGGAGACCCAGTACTTC
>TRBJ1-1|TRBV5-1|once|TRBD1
CASSWGQVPTEAFF
TGCGCCAGCAGCTGGGGACAGGTGCCCACTGAAGCTTTCTTT
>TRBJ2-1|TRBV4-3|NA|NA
CASSQAAVPYNEQFF
TGCGCCAGCAGCCAAGCCGCAGTCCCCTACAATGAGCAGTTCTTC
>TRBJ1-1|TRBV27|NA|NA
CASSPSRENTEAFF
TGTGCCAGCAGTCCGTCCAGGGAGAACACTGAAGCTTTCTTT
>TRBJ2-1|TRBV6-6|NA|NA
CATGINNEQFF
TGTGCCACCGGGATAAACAATGAGCAGTTCTTC
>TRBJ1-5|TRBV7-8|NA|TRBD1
CASRGTANQPQHF
TGTGCCAGCAGAGGGACAGCCAATCAGCCCCAGCATTTT
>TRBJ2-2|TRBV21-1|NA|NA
CASSTSTGELFF
TGTGCCAGCAGCACTTCCACCGGGGAGCTGTTTTTT
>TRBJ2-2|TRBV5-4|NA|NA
CASSATGTNTGELFF
TGTGCCAGCAGCGCAACAGGGACGAACACCGGGGAGCTGTTTTTT
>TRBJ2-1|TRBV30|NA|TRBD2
CAWSPGLAESNEQFF
TGTGCCTGGAGTCCCGGACTAGCGGAATCCAATGAGCAGTTCTTC
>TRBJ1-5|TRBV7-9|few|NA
CASSFANSNQPQHF
TGTGCCAGCAGCTTTGCTAATAGCAATCAGCCCCAGCATTTT
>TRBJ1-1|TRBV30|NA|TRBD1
CAWSTGVVAFF
TGTGCCTGGTCAACAGGGGTGGTAGCTTTCTTT
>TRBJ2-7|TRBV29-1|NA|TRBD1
CSVDRQGAGSYEQYF
TGCAGCGTGGACAGACAGGGGGCCGGTTCCTACGAGCAGTACTTC
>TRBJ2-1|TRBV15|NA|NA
CATSRSRGGFNEQFF
TGTGCCACCAGCAGATCGCGGGGAGGCTTCAATGAGCAGTTCTTC
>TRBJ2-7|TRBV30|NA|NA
CAWSIQGRLSASEQYF
TGTGCCTGGAGTATACAGGGGAGGCTAAGCGCCTCCGAGCAGTACTTC
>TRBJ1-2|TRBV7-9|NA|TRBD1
CASSFEQGAGYGYTF
TGTGCCAGCAGCTTCGAACAGGGGGCGGGGTATGGCTACACCTTC
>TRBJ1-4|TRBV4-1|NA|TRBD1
CASSQETGVGEKLFF
TGCGCCAGCAGCCAGGAGACAGGGGTTGGTGAAAAACTGTTTTTT
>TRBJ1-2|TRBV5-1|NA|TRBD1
CASSGAAGGGSYGYTF
TGCGCCAGCAGCGGAGCTGCAGGGGGCGGTAGCTATGGCTACACCTTC
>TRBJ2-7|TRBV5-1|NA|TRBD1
CASSRQGTSYEQYF
TGCGCCAGCAGCAGACAGGGGACATCCTACGAGCAGTACTTC
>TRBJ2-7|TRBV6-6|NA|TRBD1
CASSLTRDRGLYEQYF
TGTGCCAGCAGCCTAACCCGGGACAGGGGGCTGTACGAGCAGTACTTC
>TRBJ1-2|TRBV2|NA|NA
CASSVTGSSYGYTF
TGTGCCAGCAGTGTCACAGGCTCTAGCTATGGCTACACCTTC
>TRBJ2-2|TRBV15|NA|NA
CATSRGKSGELFF
TGTGCCACCAGCAGGGGCAAGTCCGGGGAGCTGTTTTTT
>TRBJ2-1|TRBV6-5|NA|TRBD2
CASQRLAGDNEQFF
TGTGCCAGCCAACGACTAGCGGGAGACAATGAGCAGTTCTTC
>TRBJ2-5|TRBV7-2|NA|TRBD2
CASSLGTSGRETQYF
TGTGCCAGCAGCTTAGGGACTAGCGGGAGGGAGACCCAGTACTTC
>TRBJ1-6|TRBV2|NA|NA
CASSGESPLHF
TGTGCCAGCAGTGGGGAGTCACCCCTCCACTTT